The clone carrying this T cell receptor beta chain was detected a few times. Germline-derived CDR1 and CDR2 are GTSNPN and SVGIG (reference sequence). The J segment lost 13 bases and the V segment lost 2 bases, leaving 6 bases of the junction unmatched. This CDR3 region has 13 residues. The entry originates in a study of shared clonotypes between healthy human individuals. Produced via immunoSEQ multiplex PCR; TCRdb's table is partial and in-frame only. The sample consists of approximately 2.5 million clones, over 85% of them appearing once. The sequenced sample consisted of naive CD4+ T cells sorted from blood. Subset: CD45RA+ positively selected. The receptor comes from a man younger than 30 in good health. This chain links TRBV30 with TRBJ2-1, with 12 bases identical to TRBD2. The CDR3 sequence: CAWSPSTSGGQFF. The CDR3 bases are TGTGCCTGGAGTCCCTCGACTAGCGGGGGACAGTTCTTC.